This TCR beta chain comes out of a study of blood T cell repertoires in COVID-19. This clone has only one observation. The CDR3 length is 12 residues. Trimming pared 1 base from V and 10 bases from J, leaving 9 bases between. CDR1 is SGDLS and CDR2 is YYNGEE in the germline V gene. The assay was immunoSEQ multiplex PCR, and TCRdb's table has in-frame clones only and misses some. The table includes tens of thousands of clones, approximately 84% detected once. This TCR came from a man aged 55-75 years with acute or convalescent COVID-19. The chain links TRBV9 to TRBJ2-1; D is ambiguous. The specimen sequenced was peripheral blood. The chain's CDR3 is CASSVTPREQFF. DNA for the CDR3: TGTGCCAGCAGCGTAACGCCGCGGGAGCAGTTCTTC.